The T cell receptor beta chain under discussion was sequenced for a study of blood T cell repertoires in COVID-19. Study in general: Spain, Italy and the United States supplied samples that represented acute and convalescent COVID-19.

TCRdb keeps only in-frame clones here, not all; method: immunoSEQ multiplex PCR. Here the sample spans over 300,000 clones, nearly 90% being singletons. CDR1 KGHSH and CDR2 LQKENI come from the germline V gene. The V segment lost 1 base and the J segment 1 base; nucleotides outside the gene matches: 5. CDR3 length: 18 amino acids. The chain employs TRBV18 and TRBJ2-1, with TRBD2 matching 12 bases. The receptor was isolated from a man between 18 and 35 years old with active or convalescent COVID-19. Sample: peripheral blood. The CDR3 coding sequence is TGTGCCAGCTCACCACGAGCTAGCGGGAGGGGGTCCTACAATGAGCAGTTCTTC. It yields the protein CASSPRASGRGSYNEQFF.